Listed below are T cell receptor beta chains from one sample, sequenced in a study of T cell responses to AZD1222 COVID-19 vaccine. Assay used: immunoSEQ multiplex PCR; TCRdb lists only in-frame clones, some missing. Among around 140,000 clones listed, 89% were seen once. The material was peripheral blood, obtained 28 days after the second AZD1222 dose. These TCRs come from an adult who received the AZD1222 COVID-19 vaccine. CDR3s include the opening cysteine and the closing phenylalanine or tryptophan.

CASSQGRGPNQPQHF	TRBV3-1/TRBV3-2	TRBJ1-5
CASSSWGQQETQYF	TRBV28	TRBJ2-5
CATSDRTGGNYGYTF	TRBV24-1	TRBJ1-2
CASSYGQTEAFF	TRBV6-2/TRBV6-3	TRBJ1-1
CASSPTPGLESNEQFF	TRBV4-1	TRBJ2-1
CASSIAGGTEAFF	TRBV19	TRBJ1-1
CASEDRRPDTQYF	TRBV6-6	TRBJ2-3
CASSLGQPNQPQHF	TRBV7-9	TRBJ1-5
CASSPIGQGGYEQYF	TRBV5-1	TRBJ2-7
CASSEGTGNQPQHF	TRBV6-1	TRBJ1-5
CASSDSPDSPYEQYF	TRBV6-4	TRBJ2-7